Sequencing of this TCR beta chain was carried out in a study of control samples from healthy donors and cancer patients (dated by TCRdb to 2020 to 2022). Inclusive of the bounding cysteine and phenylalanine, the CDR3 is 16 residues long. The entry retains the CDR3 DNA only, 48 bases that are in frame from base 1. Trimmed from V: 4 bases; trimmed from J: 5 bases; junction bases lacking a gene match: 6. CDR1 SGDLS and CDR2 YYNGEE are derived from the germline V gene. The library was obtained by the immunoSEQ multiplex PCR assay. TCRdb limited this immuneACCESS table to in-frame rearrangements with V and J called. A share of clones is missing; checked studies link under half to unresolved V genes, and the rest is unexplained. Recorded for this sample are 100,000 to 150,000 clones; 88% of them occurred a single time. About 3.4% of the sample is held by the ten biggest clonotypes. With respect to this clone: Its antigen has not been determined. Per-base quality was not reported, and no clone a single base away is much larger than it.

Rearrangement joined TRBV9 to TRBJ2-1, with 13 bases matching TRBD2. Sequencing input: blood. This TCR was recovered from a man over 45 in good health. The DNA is TGTGCCAGCAGCATGAGAACTAGCGGGGGGGACAATGAGCAGTTCTTC. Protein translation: CASSMRTSGGDNEQFF.